A single sample gave rise to the 13 T cell receptor beta chains below, sequenced in a study of T cells in Graves' hyperthyroidism and ophthalmopathy. Amplified TCR beta CDR3 regions came from RNA transcripts. An initial round of RT-PCR targeting the TCR CDR3 relied on the HTBI primer set. Each CDR3 protein is one row after TCRdb ran MiXCR on the multiplex PCR reads. The profile covers almost 500,000 distinct CDR3 sequences, with 20% to 25% appearing a single time and approximately 54% taken by the ten largest. The sample comprised blood. Source of these receptors: a woman in her 70s with Graves' ophthalmopathy.

A few counts support this clonotype. The J gene is TRBJ2-5, the V gene TRBV28; no firm D call. The CDR3 contains 13 residues. V shed 4 bases and J shed 7 bases, with 13 bases lying between them. The germline V gene has CDR1 MDHEN and CDR2 SYDVKM. CDR3 sequence: CASSSGPPRTQYF. The DNA for the CDR3 is TGTGCCAGCAGTTCCGGCCCCCCAAGGACCCAGTACTTC.

The chain has TRBV6-2 or TRBV6-3 and TRBJ2-7, with TRBD1 matching over 10 bases. The V gene end was trimmed by 8 bases and the J gene end by 2 bases; junction bases not matched to a gene: 9. Germline assignment: CDR1 MNHEY and CDR2 SVGEGT. This CDR3 region has 15 residues. The CDR3 protein is CASRTGGFPTYEQYF. CDR3 coding DNA: TGTGCCAGCCGGACAGGGGGTTTCCCAACCTACGAGCAGTACTTC.

In this sample, this clonotype turned up a few times. The chain combines TRBV27 with TRBJ1-2, with TRBD1 matching over 8 bases. The CDR3 length is 15 residues. After removal of 5 bases from V and 8 bases from J, the junction contained 13 bases not matched to a gene. From germline, CDR1 is MNHEY and CDR2 SMNVEV (reference sequence). Here the CDR3 DNA reads TGTGCCAGCAGTCCGTCCCAGGGGGCTCGGGGAGGCTACACCTTC. It codes for CASSPSQGARGGYTF.

This clonotype was counted only a few times. V is TRBV30 and J is TRBJ1-1, with D maybe TRBD1 (5 bases). Germline-derived CDR1 and CDR2 are GTSNPN and SVGIG (reference sequence). This CDR3 region has 14 residues. Deletions cut 4 bases from V and 1 base from J, with 13 bases between. The CDR3 nucleotides are TGTGCCTGGACCACAGGCCGGGGGAACACTGAAGCTTTCTTT. Protein sequence: CAWTTGRGNTEAFF.

This clonotype was detected ten times or more. The V call is TRBV7-2, the J call TRBJ1-4; TRBD1 matches at 9 bases. Germline V CDR1 and CDR2: SGHTA, FQGNSA. Trimming cost V 5 bases and J 8 bases; bases outside gene matches: 9. The CDR3 covers 15 residues. Here the CDR3 reads CASSPPGQGGEKLFF. The CDR3 DNA is TGTGCCAGCAGCCCCCCGGGACAGGGAGGCGAAAAACTGTTTTTT. The complete variable domain, with remaining parts taken from reference TRBV7-2 and TRBJ1-4, reads GAGVSQSPSNKVTEKGKDVELRCDPISGHTALYWYRQSLGQGLEFLIYFQGNSAPDKSGLPSDRFSAERTGGSVSTLTIQRTQQEDSAVYLCASSPPGQGGEKLFFGSGTQLSVL.

This clonotype was detected a few times. The J gene is TRBJ1-2, the V gene TRBV6-1; TRBD1 matches at 8 bases. Per germline, CDR1 MNHNS and CDR2 SASEGT. Trimming took 5 bases from V and 4 from J; bases not matched to a gene: 9. The CDR3 loop spans 15 amino acids. CDR3 in amino acids: CASSYGQGLSYGYTF. DNA for the CDR3: TGTGCCAGCAGTTACGGACAGGGCCTTTCCTATGGCTACACCTTC.

In this sample, this clonotype turned up a few times. The chain combines TRBV18 with TRBJ1-2, with D possibly matching TRBD1 (6 bases). This CDR3 is 17 amino acids long. Germline CDR1 and CDR2: KGHSH and LQKENI. Trimming took off 6 bases at V and 1 base at J, with 21 bases between the two ends. CDR3 region: CASSILAGVKVNYGYTF. The CDR3 DNA follows: TGTGCCAGCTCCATCTTAGCAGGGGTGAAAGTTAACTATGGCTACACCTTC.

This clonotype was seen a few times. This rearrangement joins TRBV7-2 to TRBJ2-3; D gene unclear. This CDR3 spans 14 amino acids. Trimming removed 5 bases from V and 1 base from J, with 10 bases in between. CDR1 and CDR2 from the germline V gene are SGHTA and FQGNSA. The CDR3 bases are TGTGCCAGCAGCCACAAGTGGGGCACAGATACGCAGTATTTT. Protein sequence: CASSHKWGTDTQYF.

The rearrangement links TRBV6-1 to TRBJ1-1, with D unclear. CDR1 and CDR2 (germline): MNHNS, SASEGT. V lost 5 bases to trimming and J lost 5 bases, with 15 bases between them. The length of the CDR3 is 14 residues. The CDR3 region is CASSYFGGRTEAFF. CDR3 sequence (DNA): TGTGCCAGCAGTTATTTTGGAGGTCGGACTGAAGCTTTCTTT.

This clonotype was detected only once. J is TRBJ1-2 and V is TRBV7-9; D perhaps matches TRBD1 (6 bases). V lost 5 bases and J lost 10, with 17 bases in between. This CDR3 is 13 amino acids long. Per the germline V gene, CDR1 is SEHNR and CDR2 is FQNEAQ (reference sequence). The CDR3 nucleotides read TGTGCCAGCAGCCCAACGACGGGGGGGGCCTACACCTTC. Protein product: CASSPTTGGAYTF. Full variable domain (missing parts from reference TRBV7-9 and TRBJ1-2): DTGVSQNPRHKITKRGQNVTFRCDPISEHNRLYWYRQTLGQGPEFLTYFQNEAQLEKSRLLSDRFSAERPKGSFSTLEIQRTEQGDSAMYLCASSPTTGGAYTFGSGTRLTVV.

The gene calls are TRBV10-1 and TRBJ2-5; tentative D call: TRBD2 (5 bases). Germline assignment: CDR1 WNHNN and CDR2 SYGVQD (reference sequence). Trimming took 4 bases from V and 2 from J, leaving 8 bases between them. The CDR3 extends over 13 amino acids. The CDR3 spells CASSGGPQETQYF. The CDR3 DNA is TGCGCCAGCAGTGGCGGGCCTCAAGAGACCCAGTACTTC.

This clonotype was picked up a small number of times. This chain links TRBV5-6 with TRBJ2-3; no firm D call. Trimming removed 0 bases at V and 5 bases at J, with 7 bases between. Looked up from germline, CDR1 is SGHDT and CDR2 is YYEEEE. The length of the CDR3 is 13 residues. CDR3 nucleotides: TGTGCCAGCAGCTTGGCGGTTGGAGATACGCAGTATTTT. Translating it yields CASSLAVGDTQYF.

To note about this clonotype: A read error may explain this, as a much larger clone is one base away. The genes are TRBV28 and TRBJ2-1; 8 bases align to TRBD2. The CDR3 runs to 14 residues. V lost 6 bases and J lost 7; bases outside the gene matches: 8. Germline CDR1 and CDR2: MDHEN and SYDVKM. CDR3 in DNA: TGTGCCAGCAGCGCCGGGACTAGGGTGAATGAGCAGTTCTTC. It codes for CASSAGTRVNEQFF.